The 5 T cell receptor beta chains below come from one sample, sequenced in a study of T cells expressing NK-cell markers. After re-calling the 5' RACE reads, TCRdb lists one entry per CDR3 protein, DNA absent. This repertoire includes some 440,000 distinct CDR3 sequences. Specimen: blood T cells: a sorted CD56 or NKG2C T cell subset, CD4+ or CD8+ T cells, or bulk PBMC T cells (not recorded which). Receptors were obtained from a woman aged 45 to 65 in good health.

V is TRBV9 and J is TRBJ2-7; TCRdb's assignment of TRBD2 cannot be checked, as there is no DNA. From germline, CDR1 is SGDLS and CDR2 YYNGEE. CDR3 length: 16 amino acids. The CDR3 sequence: CASSVGSSGSASEQYF.

The rearrangement uses TRBV9 and TRBJ2-1; with no DNA, the TCRdb D assignment of TRBD1 cannot be verified. Germline loops: CDR1 SGDLS, CDR2 YYNGEE. The CDR3 is 18 amino acids. The CDR3 region is CASSVGPLQRGNYNEQFF.

The V and J genes are TRBV29-1 and TRBJ2-2; the D call from TCRdb, TRBD2, cannot be confirmed without DNA. CDR3 length: 16 amino acids. Germline CDR1 and CDR2: SQVTM and ANQGSEA. The CDR3 is CSVRGRPPTNTGELFF.

This chain joins TRBV7-2 and TRBJ1-2. The CDR3 runs to 16 residues. Germline CDR1 is SGHTA and CDR2 is FQGNSA. The CDR3 region is CASSPKGLREGHGYTF.

The gene calls are TRBV20-1 and TRBJ1-5. CDR1 is DFQATT, CDR2 SNEGSKA, per germline (reference sequence). The CDR3 contains 14 residues. The CDR3 region is CSARRPSSNQPQHF.